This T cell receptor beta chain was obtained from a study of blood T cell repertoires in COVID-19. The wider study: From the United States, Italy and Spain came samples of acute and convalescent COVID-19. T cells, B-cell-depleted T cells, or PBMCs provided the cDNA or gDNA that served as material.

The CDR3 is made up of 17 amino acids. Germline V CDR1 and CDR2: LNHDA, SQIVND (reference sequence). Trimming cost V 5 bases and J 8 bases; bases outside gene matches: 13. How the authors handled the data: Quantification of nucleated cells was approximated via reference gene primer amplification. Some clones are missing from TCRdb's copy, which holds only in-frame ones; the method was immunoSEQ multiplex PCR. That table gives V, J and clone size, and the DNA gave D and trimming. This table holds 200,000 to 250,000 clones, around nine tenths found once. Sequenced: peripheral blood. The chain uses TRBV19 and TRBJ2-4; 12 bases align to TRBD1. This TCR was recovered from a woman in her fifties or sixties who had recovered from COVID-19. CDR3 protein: CASSPQPGQGALDIQYF. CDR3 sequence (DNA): TGTGCCAGTAGTCCCCAACCGGGACAGGGGGCGCTGGACATTCAGTACTTC.